A selection of T cell receptor beta chains follows, all from one sample in a study of T cells after yellow fever vaccination. TCRdb re-called the 5' RACE reads with MiXCR, one entry per CDR3 protein. Among under 350,000 distinct CDR3 sequences listed, 4.1% were seen once. The input for sequencing was PBMCs, taken 5 days after the yellow fever booster vaccination. The receptors were sampled from a man aged 18 to 35 who received the YFV17D yellow fever vaccine. CDR3s include the opening cysteine and the closing phenylalanine or tryptophan.

CDR3: CASSQVQIVVNEQFF
J: TRBJ2-1
V: TRBV3-1

CDR3: CSVNPRLQETQYF
J: TRBJ2-5
V: TRBV29-1

CDR3: CASSTLFSYNEQFF
J: TRBJ2-1
V: TRBV28

CDR3: CASKGGRSFITSTDTQYF
J: TRBJ2-3
V: TRBV28

CDR3: CASSAQGASGEKLFF
J: TRBJ1-4
V: TRBV5-1

CDR3: CASSYSRSGNNEQFF
J: TRBJ2-1
V: TRBV6-5

CDR3: CAWSVLGQGNQPQHF
J: TRBJ1-5
V: TRBV30

CDR3: CSVEPIAGSTDTQYF
J: TRBJ2-3
V: TRBV29-1

CDR3: CASSGASATNEKLFF
J: TRBJ1-4
V: TRBV9

CDR3: CASSLSVGQGNTGELFF
J: TRBJ2-2
V: TRBV5-4

CDR3: CASSLGLVANTEAFF
J: TRBJ1-1
V: TRBV12-3/TRBV12-4

CDR3: CASSEAWRVLTNYGYTF
J: TRBJ1-2
V: TRBV6-1

CDR3: CASSPSGGYNQPQHF
J: TRBJ1-5
V: TRBV6-5

CDR3: CASSSRGANTGELFF
J: TRBJ2-2
V: TRBV5-1

CDR3: CASGTGYRVGELFF
J: TRBJ2-2
V: TRBV5-1

CDR3: CASSQRTDSNQPQHF
J: TRBJ1-5
V: TRBV4-3

CDR3: CSAPGQGLNTEAFF
J: TRBJ1-1
V: TRBV20-1

CDR3: CASSLGQGGTDTQYF
J: TRBJ2-3
V: TRBV7-9

CDR3: CASSPRRNEQFF
J: TRBJ2-1
V: TRBV14

CDR3: CASSASGRGMNTEAFF
J: TRBJ1-1
V: TRBV7-8

CDR3: CASSDRLAGSTDTQYF
J: TRBJ2-3
V: TRBV5-1

CDR3: CAKQITSKGTDTQYF
J: TRBJ2-3
V: TRBV27

CDR3: CASSYSTSSYEQYF
J: TRBJ2-7
V: TRBV6-2/TRBV6-3

CDR3: CASSMGAAVGGGELFF
J: TRBJ2-2
V: TRBV19

CDR3: CASSSRPNTEAFF
J: TRBJ1-1
V: TRBV13